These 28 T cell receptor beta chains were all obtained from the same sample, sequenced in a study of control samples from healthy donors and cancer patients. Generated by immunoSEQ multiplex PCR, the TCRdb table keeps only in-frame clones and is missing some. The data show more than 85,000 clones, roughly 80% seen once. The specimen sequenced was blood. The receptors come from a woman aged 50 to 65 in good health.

CDR3 loop: CASNQGRIGGAQETQYF. In DNA form, the CDR3 reads TGTGCCAGCAACCAAGGGCGTATCGGGGGGGCCCAAGAGACCCAGTACTTC. The rearrangement joins TRBV7-9 to TRBJ2-5; 8 bases align to TRBD2. Per germline, CDR1 SEHNR and CDR2 FQNEAQ (reference sequence). There are 17 residues in the CDR3. V gave up 7 bases and J gave up 1 base; unmatched junction bases: 14.

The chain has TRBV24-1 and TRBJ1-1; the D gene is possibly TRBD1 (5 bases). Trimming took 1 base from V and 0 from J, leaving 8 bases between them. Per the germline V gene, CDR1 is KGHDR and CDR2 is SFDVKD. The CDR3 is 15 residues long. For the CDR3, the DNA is TGTGCCACCAGTGATTTCCAGGGTTTGAACACTGAAGCTTTCTTT. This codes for CATSDFQGLNTEAFF.

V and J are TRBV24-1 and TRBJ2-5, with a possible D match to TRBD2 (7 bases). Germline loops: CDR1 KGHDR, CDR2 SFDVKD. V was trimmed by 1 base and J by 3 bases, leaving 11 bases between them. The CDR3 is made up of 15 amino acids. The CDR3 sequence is CATSDLGGGKETQYF. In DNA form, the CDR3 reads TGTGCCACCAGTGATTTAGGCGGGGGCAAAGAGACCCAGTACTTC.

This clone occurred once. Here the CDR3 reads CASSSIGSYEQYF. CDR3 in DNA: TGTGCCAGCAGCTCCATAGGCTCCTACGAGCAGTACTTC. This rearrangement joins TRBV5-5 to TRBJ2-7; no clear D. The CDR3 covers 13 residues. Trimming removed 3 bases from V and 0 bases from J, with 7 bases in between. Germline lookup yields CDR1 SGHKS and CDR2 YYEKEE (reference sequence).

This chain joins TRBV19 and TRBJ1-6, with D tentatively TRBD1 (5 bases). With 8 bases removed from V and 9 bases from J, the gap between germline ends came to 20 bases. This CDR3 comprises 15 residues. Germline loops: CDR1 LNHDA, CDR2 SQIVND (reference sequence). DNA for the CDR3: TGTGCCAGTTCTAGTGATGGGACGCTGGGTTCACCCCTCCACTTT. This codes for CASSSDGTLGSPLHF.

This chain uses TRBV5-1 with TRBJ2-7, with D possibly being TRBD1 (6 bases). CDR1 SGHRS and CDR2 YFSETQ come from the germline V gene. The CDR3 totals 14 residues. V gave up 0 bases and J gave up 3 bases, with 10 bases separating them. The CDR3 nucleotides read TGCGCCAGCAGCTTGGCACAGGGCAACTACGAGCAGTACTTC. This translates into CASSLAQGNYEQYF.

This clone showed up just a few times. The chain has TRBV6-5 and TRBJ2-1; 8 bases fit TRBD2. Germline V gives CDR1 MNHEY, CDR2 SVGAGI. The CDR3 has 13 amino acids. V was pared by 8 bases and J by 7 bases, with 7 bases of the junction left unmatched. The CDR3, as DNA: TGTGCCAGCGCAAGGGGACTAGAGAATGAGCAGTTCTTC. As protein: CASARGLENEQFF.

The CDR3 coding sequence is TGTGCCAGCAGCGAGAACCCAAGGACAGCTGATTACAATGAGCAGTTCTTC. Its translation is CASSENPRTADYNEQFF. This chain joins TRBV9 and TRBJ2-1; D possibly corresponds to TRBD1 (6 bases). The CDR3 loop spans 17 amino acids. The ends were cut back, 3 bases at V and 4 bases at J, with 20 bases in the middle. From germline, CDR1 is SGDLS and CDR2 YYNGEE.

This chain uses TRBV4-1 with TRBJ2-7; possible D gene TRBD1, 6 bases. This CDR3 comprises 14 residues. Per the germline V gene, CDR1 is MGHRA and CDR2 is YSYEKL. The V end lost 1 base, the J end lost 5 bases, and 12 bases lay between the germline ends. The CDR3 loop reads CASSQGGPDDEQYF. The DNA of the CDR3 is TGCGCCAGCAGCCAAGGGGGGCCCGACGACGAGCAGTACTTC.

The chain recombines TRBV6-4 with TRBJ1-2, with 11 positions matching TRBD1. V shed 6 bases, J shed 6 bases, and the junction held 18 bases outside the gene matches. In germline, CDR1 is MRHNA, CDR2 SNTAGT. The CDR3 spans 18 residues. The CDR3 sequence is CASSPTLLRTGGDNGYTF. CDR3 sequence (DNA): TGTGCCAGCAGCCCCACTCTACTCCGGACAGGGGGCGATAATGGCTACACCTTC.

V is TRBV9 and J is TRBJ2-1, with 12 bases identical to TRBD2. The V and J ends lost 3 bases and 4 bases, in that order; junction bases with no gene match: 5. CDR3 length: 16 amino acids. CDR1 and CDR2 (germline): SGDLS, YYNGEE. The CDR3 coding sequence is TGTGCCAGCAGCGACTTGACTAGCGGGGGATACAATGAGCAGTTCTTC. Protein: CASSDLTSGGYNEQFF.

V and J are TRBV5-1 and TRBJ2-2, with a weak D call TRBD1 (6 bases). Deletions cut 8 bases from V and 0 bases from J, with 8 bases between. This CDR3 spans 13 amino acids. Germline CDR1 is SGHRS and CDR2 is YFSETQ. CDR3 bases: TGCGCCAGTCAGGGGTCGAACACCGGGGAGCTGTTTTTT. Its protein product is CASQGSNTGELFF.

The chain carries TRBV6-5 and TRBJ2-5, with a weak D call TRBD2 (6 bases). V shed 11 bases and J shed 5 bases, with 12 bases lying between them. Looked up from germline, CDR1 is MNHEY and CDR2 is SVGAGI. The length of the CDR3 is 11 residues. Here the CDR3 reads CAAGGRETQYF. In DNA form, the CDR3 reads TGTGCCGCCGGGGGTAGGGAGACCCAGTACTTC.

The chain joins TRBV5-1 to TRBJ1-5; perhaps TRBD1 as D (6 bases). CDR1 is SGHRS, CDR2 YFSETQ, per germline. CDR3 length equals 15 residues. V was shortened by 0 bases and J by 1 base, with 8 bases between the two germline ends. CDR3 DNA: TGCGCCAGCAGCTTGGAGGGGGGAAGCAATCAGCCCCAGCATTTT. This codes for CASSLEGGSNQPQHF. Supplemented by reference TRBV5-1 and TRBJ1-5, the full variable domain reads KAGVTQTPRYLIKTRGQQVTLSCSPISGHRSVSWYQQTPGQGLQFLFEYFSETQRNKGNFPGRFSGRQFSNSRSEMNVSTLELGDSALYLCASSLEGGSNQPQHFGDGTRLSIL.

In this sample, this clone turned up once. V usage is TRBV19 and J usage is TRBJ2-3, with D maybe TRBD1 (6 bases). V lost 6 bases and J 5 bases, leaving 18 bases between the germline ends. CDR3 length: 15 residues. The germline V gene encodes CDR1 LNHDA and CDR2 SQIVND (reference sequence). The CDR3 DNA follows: TGTGCCAGTAGCGAGGGGGTAGGAAACAAAGATACGCAGTATTTT. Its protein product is CASSEGVGNKDTQYF. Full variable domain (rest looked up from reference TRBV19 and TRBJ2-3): DGGITQSPKYLFRKEGQNVTLSCEQNLNHDAMYWYRQDPGQGLRLIYYSQIVNDFQKGDIAEGYSVSREKKESFPLTVTSAQKNPTAFYLCASSEGVGNKDTQYFGPGTRLTVL.

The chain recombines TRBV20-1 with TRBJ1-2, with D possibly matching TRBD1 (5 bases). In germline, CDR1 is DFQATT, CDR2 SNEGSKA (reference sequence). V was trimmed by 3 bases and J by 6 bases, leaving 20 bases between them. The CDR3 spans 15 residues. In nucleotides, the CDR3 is TGCAGTGCTAGTTATTCAGGGATCTTGAGTAATGGCTACACCTTC. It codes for CSASYSGILSNGYTF.

CDR3 loop: CASGITGLDTGELFF. The CDR3 DNA reads as TGCGCCAGCGGGATTACAGGGTTGGACACCGGGGAGCTGTTTTTT. V usage is TRBV4-3 and J usage is TRBJ2-2; D might be TRBD1 (6 bases). The CDR3 runs to 15 residues. V was shortened by 8 bases and J by 3 bases, with 16 bases between the two germline ends. Germline V CDR1 and CDR2: LGHNA, YSLEER.

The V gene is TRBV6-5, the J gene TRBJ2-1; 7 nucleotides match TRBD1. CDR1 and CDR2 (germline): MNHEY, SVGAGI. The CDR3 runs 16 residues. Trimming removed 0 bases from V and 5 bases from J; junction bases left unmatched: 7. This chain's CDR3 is CASSYSTGYNDNEQFF. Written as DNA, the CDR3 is TGTGCCAGCAGTTACTCGACAGGGTATAACGACAATGAGCAGTTCTTC.

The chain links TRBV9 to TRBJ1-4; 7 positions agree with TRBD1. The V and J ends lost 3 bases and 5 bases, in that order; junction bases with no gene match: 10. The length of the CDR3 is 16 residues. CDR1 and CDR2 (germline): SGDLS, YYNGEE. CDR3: CASSATGGQLNEKLFF. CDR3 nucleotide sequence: TGTGCCAGCAGCGCCACGGGGGGACAGCTGAATGAAAAACTGTTTTTT.

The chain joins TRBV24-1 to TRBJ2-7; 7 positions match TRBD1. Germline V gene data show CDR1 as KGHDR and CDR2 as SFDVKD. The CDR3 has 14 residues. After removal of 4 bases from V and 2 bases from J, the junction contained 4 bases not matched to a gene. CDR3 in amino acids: CATSDPDRTYEQYF. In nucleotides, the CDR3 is TGTGCCACCAGTGACCCGGACAGGACCTACGAGCAGTACTTC.

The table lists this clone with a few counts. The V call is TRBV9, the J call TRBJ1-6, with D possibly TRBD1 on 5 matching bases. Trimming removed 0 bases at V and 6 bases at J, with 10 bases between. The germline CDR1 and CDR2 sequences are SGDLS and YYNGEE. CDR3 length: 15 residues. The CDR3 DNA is TGTGCCAGCAGCGTAGGAGGGGCGGCTAATTCACCCCTCCACTTT. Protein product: CASSVGGAANSPLHF. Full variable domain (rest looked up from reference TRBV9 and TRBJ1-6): DSGVTQTPKHLITATGQRVTLRCSPRSGDLSVYWYQQSLDQGLQFLIQYYNGEERAKGNILERFSAQQFPDLHSELNLSSLELGDSALYFCASSVGGAANSPLHFGNGTRLTVT.

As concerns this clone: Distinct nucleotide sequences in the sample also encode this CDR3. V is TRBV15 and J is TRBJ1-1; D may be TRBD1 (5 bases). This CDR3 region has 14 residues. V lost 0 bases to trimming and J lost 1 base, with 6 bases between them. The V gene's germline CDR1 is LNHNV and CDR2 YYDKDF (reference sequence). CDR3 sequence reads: CATSRDRANTEAFF. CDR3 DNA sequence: TGTGCCACCAGCAGAGACAGGGCGAACACTGAAGCTTTCTTT.

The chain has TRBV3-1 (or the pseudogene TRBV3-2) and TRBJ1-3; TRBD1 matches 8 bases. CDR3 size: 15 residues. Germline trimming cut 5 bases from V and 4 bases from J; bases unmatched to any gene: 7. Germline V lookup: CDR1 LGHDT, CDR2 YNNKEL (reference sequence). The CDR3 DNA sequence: TGTGCCAGCAGCGCGACAGGGGACTTGGGAAACACCATATATTTT. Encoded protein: CASSATGDLGNTIYF.

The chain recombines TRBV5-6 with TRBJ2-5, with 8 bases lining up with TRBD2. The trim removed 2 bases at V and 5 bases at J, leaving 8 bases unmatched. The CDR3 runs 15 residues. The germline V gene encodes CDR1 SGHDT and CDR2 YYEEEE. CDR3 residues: CASSLVSGRGETQYF. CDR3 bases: TGTGCCAGCAGCTTAGTGAGCGGGAGAGGGGAGACCCAGTACTTC.

This CDR3 reads CASSVSGQTLSYEQYF. The CDR3 DNA reads TGTGCCAGTAGTGTTTCGGGACAGACTCTCTCCTACGAGCAGTACTTC. This rearrangement joins TRBV19 to TRBJ2-7; 7 bases map to TRBD1. Germline V gene sequence: CDR1 LNHDA, CDR2 SQIVND (reference sequence). CDR3 length: 16 amino acids. Trimming removed 5 bases from V and 0 bases from J; junction bases left unmatched: 10.

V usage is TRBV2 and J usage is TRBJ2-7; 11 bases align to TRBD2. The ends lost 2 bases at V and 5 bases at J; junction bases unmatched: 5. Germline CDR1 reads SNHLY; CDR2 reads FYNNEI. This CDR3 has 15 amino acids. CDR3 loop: CASSELAGGSDEQYF. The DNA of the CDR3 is TGTGCCAGCAGTGAACTAGCGGGGGGATCAGACGAGCAGTACTTC.

The CDR3 sequence: CASRLIRGDGTEAFF. The CDR3 DNA sequence: TGCGCCAGCAGACTGATCAGGGGTGACGGCACTGAAGCTTTCTTT. V is TRBV5-1 and J is TRBJ1-1; a weak D match, TRBD1 (6 bases). The germline V gene has CDR1 SGHRS and CDR2 YFSETQ. The CDR3 is made up of 15 amino acids. Trimming took off 5 bases at V and 4 bases at J, with 18 bases between the two ends.

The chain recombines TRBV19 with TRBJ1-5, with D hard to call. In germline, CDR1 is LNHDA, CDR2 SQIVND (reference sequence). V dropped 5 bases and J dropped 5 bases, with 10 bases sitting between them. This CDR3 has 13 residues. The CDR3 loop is CASSRKIDQPQHF. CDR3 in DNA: TGTGCCAGTAGTCGGAAGATAGATCAGCCCCAGCATTTT.